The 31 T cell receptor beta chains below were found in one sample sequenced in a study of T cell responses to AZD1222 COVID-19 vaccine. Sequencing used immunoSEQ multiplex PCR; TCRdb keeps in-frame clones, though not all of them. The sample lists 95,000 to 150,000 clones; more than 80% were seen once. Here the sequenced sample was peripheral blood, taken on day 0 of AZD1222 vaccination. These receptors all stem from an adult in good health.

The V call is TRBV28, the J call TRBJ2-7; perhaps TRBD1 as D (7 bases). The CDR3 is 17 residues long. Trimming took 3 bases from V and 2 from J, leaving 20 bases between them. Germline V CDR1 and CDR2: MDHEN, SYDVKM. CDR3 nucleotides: TGTGCCAGCAGTTTTGGAGGGACAGTCTTAGTAACCTACGAGCAGTACTTC. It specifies CASSFGGTVLVTYEQYF.

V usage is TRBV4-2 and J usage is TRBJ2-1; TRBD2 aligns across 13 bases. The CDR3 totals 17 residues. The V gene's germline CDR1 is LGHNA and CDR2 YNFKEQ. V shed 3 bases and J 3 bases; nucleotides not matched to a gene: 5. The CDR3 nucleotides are TGTGCCAGCAGCCAGGGTGGGACTAGCGGGGTCTACAATGAGCAGTTCTTC. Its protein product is CASSQGGTSGVYNEQFF.

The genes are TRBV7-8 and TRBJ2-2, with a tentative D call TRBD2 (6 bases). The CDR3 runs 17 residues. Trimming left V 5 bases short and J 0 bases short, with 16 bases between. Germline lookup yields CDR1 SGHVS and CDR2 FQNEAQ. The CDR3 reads CASSPTGLRANTGELFF. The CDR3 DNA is TGTGCCAGCAGCCCGACTGGACTACGGGCGAACACCGGGGAGCTGTTTTTT.

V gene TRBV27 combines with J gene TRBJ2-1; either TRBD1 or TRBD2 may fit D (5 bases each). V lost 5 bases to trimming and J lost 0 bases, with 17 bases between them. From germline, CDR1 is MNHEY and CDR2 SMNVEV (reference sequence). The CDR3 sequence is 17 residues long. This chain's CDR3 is CASSPRDPMSSYNEQFF. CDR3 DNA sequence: TGTGCCAGCAGTCCCCGGGACCCAATGAGCTCCTACAATGAGCAGTTCTTC.

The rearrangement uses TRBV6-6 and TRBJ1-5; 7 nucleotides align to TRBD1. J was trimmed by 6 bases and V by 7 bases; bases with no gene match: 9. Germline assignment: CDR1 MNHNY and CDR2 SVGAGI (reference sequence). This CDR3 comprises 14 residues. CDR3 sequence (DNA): TGTGCCAGCACCCCCGACAGGGCGGGTCAGCCCCAGCATTTT. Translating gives CASTPDRAGQPQHF.

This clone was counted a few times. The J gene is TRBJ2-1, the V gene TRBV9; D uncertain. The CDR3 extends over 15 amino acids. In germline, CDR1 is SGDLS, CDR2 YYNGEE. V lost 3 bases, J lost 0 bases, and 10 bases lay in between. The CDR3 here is CASSADHRSYNEQFF. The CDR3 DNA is TGTGCCAGCAGCGCGGACCATCGCTCCTACAATGAGCAGTTCTTC. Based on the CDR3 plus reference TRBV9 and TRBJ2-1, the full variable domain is DSGVTQTPKHLITATGQRVTLRCSPRSGDLSVYWYQQSLDQGLQFLIQYYNGEERAKGNILERFSAQQFPDLHSELNLSSLELGDSALYFCASSADHRSYNEQFFGPGTRLTVL.

In nucleotides, the CDR3 is TGTGCCAGCAGTTTAGATCGCCCCAGTATGGCGGGAGAAGAGACCCAGTACTTC. It encodes CASSLDRPSMAGEETQYF. The rearrangement links TRBV28 to TRBJ2-5; 7 bases map to TRBD2. V dropped 2 bases and J dropped 3; count of bases not matched to a gene: 15. CDR3 length equals 18 residues. Germline V lookup: CDR1 MDHEN, CDR2 SYDVKM. The entire variable domain, with the rest obtained from reference TRBV28 and TRBJ2-5, is as follows: DVKVTQSSRYLVKRTGEKVFLECVQDMDHENMFWYRQDPGLGLRLIYFSYDVKMKEKGDIPEGYSVSREKKERFSLILESASTNQTSMYLCASSLDRPSMAGEETQYFGPGTRLLVL.

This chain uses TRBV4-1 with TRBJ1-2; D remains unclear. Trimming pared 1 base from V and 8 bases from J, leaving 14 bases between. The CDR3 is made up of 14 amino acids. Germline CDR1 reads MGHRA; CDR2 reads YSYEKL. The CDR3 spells CASSQASPTGGYTF. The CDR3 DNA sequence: TGCGCCAGCAGCCAAGCGTCCCCGACTGGGGGCTACACCTTC.

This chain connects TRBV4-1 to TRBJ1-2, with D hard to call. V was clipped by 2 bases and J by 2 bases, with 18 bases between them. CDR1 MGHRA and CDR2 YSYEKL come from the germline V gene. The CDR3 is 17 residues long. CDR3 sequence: CASSQHRVMGRNYGYTF. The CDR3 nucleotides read TGCGCCAGCAGCCAACATCGGGTCATGGGGAGGAACTATGGCTACACCTTC.

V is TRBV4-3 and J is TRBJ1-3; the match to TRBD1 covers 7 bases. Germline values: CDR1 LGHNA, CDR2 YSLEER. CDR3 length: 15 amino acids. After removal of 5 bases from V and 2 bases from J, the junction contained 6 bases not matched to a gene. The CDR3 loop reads CASSKGTAAGNTIYF. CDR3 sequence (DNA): TGCGCCAGCAGCAAAGGGACAGCGGCTGGAAACACCATATATTTT.

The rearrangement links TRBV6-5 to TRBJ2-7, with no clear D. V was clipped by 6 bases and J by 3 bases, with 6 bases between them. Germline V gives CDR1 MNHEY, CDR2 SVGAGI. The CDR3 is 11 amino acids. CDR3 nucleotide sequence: TGTGCCAGCAGCAAGATCTACGAGCAGTACTTC. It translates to CASSKIYEQYF.

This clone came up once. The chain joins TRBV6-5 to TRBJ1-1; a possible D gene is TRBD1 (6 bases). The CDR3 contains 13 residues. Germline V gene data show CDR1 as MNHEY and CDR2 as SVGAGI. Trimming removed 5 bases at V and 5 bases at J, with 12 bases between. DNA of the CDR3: TGTGCCAGCAGTATACAGGGAAGGACTGAAGCTTTCTTT. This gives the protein CASSIQGRTEAFF.

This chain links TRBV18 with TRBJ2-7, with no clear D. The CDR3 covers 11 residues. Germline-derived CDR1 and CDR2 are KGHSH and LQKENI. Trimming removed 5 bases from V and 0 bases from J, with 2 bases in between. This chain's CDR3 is CASSSSYEQYF. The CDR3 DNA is TGTGCCAGCTCATCCTCCTACGAGCAGTACTTC.

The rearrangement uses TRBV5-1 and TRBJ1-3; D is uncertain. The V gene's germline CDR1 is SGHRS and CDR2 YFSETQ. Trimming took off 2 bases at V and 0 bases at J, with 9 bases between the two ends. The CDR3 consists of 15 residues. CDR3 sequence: CASSLAPGSGNTIYF. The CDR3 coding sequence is TGCGCCAGCAGCTTAGCCCCAGGCTCTGGAAACACCATATATTTT.

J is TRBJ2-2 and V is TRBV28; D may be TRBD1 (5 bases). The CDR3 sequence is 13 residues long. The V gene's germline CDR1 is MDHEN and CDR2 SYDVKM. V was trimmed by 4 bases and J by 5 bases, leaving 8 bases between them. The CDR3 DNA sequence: TGTGCCAGCAGTTGGACATCGACCGGGGAGCTGTTTTTT. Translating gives CASSWTSTGELFF.

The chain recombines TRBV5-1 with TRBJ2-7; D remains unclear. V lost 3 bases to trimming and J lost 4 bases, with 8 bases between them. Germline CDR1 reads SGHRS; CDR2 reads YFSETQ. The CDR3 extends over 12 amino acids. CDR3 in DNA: TGCGCCAGCAGCTCGGACGGTTACGAGCAGTACTTC. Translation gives CASSSDGYEQYF.

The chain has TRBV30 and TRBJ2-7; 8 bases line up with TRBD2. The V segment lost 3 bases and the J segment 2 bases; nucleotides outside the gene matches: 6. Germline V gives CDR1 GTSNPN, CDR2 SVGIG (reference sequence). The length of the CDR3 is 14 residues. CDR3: CAWSYGGGTYEQYF. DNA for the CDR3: TGTGCCTGGAGCTACGGGGGGGGAACCTACGAGCAGTACTTC.

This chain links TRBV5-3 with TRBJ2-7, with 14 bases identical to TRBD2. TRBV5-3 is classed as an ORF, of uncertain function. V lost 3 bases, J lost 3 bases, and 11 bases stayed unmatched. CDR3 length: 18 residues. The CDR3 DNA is TGTGCCAGAAGCTGGGCCGGGACTAGCGGGAGACAAGGCTACGAGCAGTACTTC. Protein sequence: CARSWAGTSGRQGYEQYF.

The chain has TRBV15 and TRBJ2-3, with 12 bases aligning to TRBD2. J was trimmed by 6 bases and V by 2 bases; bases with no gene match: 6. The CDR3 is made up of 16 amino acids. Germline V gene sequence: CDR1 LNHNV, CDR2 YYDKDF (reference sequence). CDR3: CATSRLLAGGGDTQYF. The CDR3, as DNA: TGTGCCACCAGCAGATTACTAGCGGGAGGAGGGGATACGCAGTATTTT.

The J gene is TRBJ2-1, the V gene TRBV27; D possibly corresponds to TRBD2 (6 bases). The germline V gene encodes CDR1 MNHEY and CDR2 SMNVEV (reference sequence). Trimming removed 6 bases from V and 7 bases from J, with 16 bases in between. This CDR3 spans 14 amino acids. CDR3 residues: CASRRPGRENEQFF. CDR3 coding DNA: TGTGCCAGCAGGCGTCCGGGACGGGAGAATGAGCAGTTCTTC.

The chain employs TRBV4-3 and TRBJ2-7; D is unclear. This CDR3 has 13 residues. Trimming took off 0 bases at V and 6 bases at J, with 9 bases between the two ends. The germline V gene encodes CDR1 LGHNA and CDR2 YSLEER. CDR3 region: CASSQDFESEQYF. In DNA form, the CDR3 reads TGCGCCAGCAGCCAAGATTTCGAGAGCGAGCAGTACTTC.

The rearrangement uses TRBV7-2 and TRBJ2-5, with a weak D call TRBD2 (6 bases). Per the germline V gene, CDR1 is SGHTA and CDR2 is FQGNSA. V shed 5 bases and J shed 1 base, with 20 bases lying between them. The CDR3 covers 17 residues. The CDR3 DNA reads TGTGCCAGCAGCACGTACGGGGCGGGGAAGTCCCAAGAGACCCAGTACTTC. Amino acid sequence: CASSTYGAGKSQETQYF.

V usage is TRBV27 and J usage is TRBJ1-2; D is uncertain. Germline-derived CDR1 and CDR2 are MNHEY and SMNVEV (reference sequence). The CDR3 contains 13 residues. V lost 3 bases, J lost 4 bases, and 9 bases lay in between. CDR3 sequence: CASSFEGTYGYTF. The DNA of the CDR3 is TGTGCCAGCAGTTTTGAGGGTACCTATGGCTACACCTTC.

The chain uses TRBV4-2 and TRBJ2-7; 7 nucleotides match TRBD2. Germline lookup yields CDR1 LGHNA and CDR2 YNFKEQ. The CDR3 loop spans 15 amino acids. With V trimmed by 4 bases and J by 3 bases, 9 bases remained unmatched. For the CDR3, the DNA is TGTGCCAGCAGCCCCAACCGGCTAGCGGTCTACGAGCAGTACTTC. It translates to CASSPNRLAVYEQYF.

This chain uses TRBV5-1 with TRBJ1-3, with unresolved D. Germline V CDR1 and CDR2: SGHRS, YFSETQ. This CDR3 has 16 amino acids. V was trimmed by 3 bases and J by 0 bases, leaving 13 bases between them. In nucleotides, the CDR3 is TGCGCCAGCAGCTACACGACCGGGAGCTCTGGAAACACCATATATTTT. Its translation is CASSYTTGSSGNTIYF.

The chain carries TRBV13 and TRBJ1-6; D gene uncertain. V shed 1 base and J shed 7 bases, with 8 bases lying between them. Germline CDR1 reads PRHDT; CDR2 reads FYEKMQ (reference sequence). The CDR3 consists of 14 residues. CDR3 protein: CASSLEPRNSPLHF. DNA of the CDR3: TGTGCCAGCAGCTTAGAGCCCCGCAATTCACCCCTCCACTTT.

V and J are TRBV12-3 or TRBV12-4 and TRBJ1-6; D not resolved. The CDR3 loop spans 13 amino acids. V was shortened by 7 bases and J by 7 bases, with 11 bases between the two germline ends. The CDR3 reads CASTARRNSPLHF. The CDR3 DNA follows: TGTGCCAGCACCGCTCGGAGAAATTCACCCCTCCACTTT.

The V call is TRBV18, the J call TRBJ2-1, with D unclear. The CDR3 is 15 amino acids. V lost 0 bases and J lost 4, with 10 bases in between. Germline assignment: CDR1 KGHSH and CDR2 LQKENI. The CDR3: CASSPPSRVYNEQFF. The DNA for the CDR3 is TGTGCCAGCTCACCACCCTCGCGAGTATACAATGAGCAGTTCTTC.

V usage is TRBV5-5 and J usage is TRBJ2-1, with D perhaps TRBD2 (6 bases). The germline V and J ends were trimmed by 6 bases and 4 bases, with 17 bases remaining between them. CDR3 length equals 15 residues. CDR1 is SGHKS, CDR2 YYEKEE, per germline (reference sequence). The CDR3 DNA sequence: TGTGCCAGCAAAGCTTTTAGCGGAGGTTACAATGAGCAGTTCTTC. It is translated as CASKAFSGGYNEQFF. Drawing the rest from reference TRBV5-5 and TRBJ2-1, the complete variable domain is DAGVTQSPTHLIKTRGQQVTLRCSPISGHKSVSWYQQVLGQGPQFIFQYYEKEERGRGNFPDRFSARQFPNYSSELNVNALLLGDSALYLCASKAFSGGYNEQFFGPGTRLTVL.

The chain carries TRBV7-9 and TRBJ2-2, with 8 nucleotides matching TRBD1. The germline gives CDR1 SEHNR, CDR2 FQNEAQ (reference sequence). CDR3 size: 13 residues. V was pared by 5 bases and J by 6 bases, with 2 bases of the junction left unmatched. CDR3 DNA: TGTGCCAGCAGCCAACAGGGGGCCGGGGAGCTGTTTTTT. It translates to CASSQQGAGELFF.

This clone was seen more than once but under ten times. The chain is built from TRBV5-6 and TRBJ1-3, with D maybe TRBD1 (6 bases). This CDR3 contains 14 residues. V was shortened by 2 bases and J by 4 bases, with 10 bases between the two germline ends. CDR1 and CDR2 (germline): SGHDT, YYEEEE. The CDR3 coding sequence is TGTGCCAGCAGCTTAGGGGGTATCGGAAACACCATATATTTT. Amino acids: CASSLGGIGNTIYF.